The 22 T cell receptor beta chains listed next were all sequenced from one sample in a study of blood T cell repertoires in COVID-19 (dated by TCRdb to 2019 to 2021). To prepare the library, the immunoSEQ multiplex PCR assay was applied. The table was pulled from immuneACCESS by TCRdb, which kept in-frame rearrangements only. Such tables lose some clones; where checked, under half of the loss comes from unresolved V genes, and the rest has no known cause. In this sample the table shows roughly 30,000 clones, around three quarters of which occur a single time. The ten largest clonotypes hold almost 40% of the sample. Material for sequencing was peripheral blood. Source of these receptors: a man aged 70 or older with acute or convalescent COVID-19.

In its sample, this clone was seen a few times. J is TRBJ2-3 and V is TRBV3-1 (or the pseudogene TRBV3-2), with TRBD1 as a possible D gene (5 bases). CDR1 is LGHDT and CDR2 is YNNKEL in the germline V gene (reference sequence). Trimming removed 4 bases at V and 1 base at J, with 6 bases between. CDR3 size: 13 residues. The CDR3: CASSPTGTDTQYF. Here the CDR3 DNA reads TGTGCCAGCAGCCCGACAGGCACAGATACGCAGTATTTT.

The chain is built from TRBV6-2 or TRBV6-3 and TRBJ1-2; no clear D gene. This CDR3 has 12 amino acids. The ends were cut back, 6 bases at V and 8 bases at J, with 13 bases in the middle. Germline CDR1 MNHEY, CDR2 SVGEGT. CDR3 DNA: TGTGCCAGCAGCCCCCCTTTCGGGGGCTACACCTTC. This gives the protein CASSPPFGGYTF.

This chain joins TRBV19 and TRBJ2-4, with a tentative D call TRBD1 (5 bases). The CDR3 extends over 15 amino acids. Trimming took 3 bases from V and 1 from J, leaving 10 bases between them. In germline, CDR1 is LNHDA, CDR2 SQIVND (reference sequence). CDR3 in DNA: TGTGCCAGTAGTATGCAAAACAGGGCCAAAAACATTCAGTACTTC. It codes for CASSMQNRAKNIQYF.

This sequence joins TRBV28 and TRBJ1-2; D call uncertain. The CDR3 is 12 residues long. Trimming left V 6 bases short and J 3 bases short, with 8 bases between. CDR1 is MDHEN and CDR2 is SYDVKM in the germline V gene. CDR3 sequence: CASRGVDYGYTF. The DNA for the CDR3 is TGTGCCAGCAGGGGAGTAGACTATGGCTACACCTTC.

Here the CDR3 reads CASSQGAQNEKLFF. CDR3 DNA: TGTGCCAGCAGCCAAGGGGCCCAAAATGAAAAACTGTTTTTT. The chain combines TRBV3-1 (or the pseudogene TRBV3-2) with TRBJ1-4, with unresolved D. Trimming left V 1 base short and J 5 bases short, with 8 bases between. Germline values: CDR1 LGHDT, CDR2 YNNKEL (reference sequence). There are 14 residues in the CDR3.

This clone was counted only a few times. The chain combines TRBV6-5 with TRBJ1-6; 7 bases agree with TRBD1. The V gene end was trimmed by 7 bases and the J gene end by 8 bases; junction bases not matched to a gene: 8. Germline assignment: CDR1 MNHEY and CDR2 SVGAGI. This CDR3 comprises 14 residues. As DNA, the CDR3 is TGTGCCAGCACCATGGACAGGAGCTATTCACCCCTCCACTTT. Protein product: CASTMDRSYSPLHF.

This clone appeared a few times. The chain employs TRBV6-2 or TRBV6-3 and TRBJ2-3; 9 nucleotides align to TRBD1. The ends lost 3 bases at V and 5 bases at J; junction bases unmatched: 3. The CDR3 is 14 residues long. CDR1 and CDR2 from the germline V gene are MNHEY and SVGEGT. CDR3: CASSYGTGKDTQYF. The DNA for the CDR3 is TGTGCCAGCAGTTATGGGACAGGGAAAGATACGCAGTATTTT.

The V and J genes are TRBV4-3 and TRBJ1-5; 8 nucleotides align to TRBD1. Germline CDR1 reads LGHNA; CDR2 reads YSLEER. The CDR3 is made up of 16 amino acids. V shed 0 bases, J shed 7 bases, and the junction held 8 bases outside the gene matches. The CDR3 sequence is CASSQELDRGGQPQHF. The DNA of the CDR3 is TGCGCCAGCAGCCAAGAATTAGACAGGGGAGGGCAGCCCCAGCATTTT.

The gene calls are TRBV24-1 and TRBJ2-1; 9 nucleotides match TRBD2. Unmatched junction bases numbered 7, after V lost 5 bases and J lost 6 bases. Germline V CDR1 and CDR2: KGHDR, SFDVKD. CDR3 size: 15 residues. CDR3 in DNA: TGTGCCACCAGTGTCGGGACTAGCAGCATCAATGAGCAGTTCTTC. Translating it yields CATSVGTSSINEQFF.

The chain joins TRBV14 to TRBJ2-3, with 7 bases aligning to TRBD1. Germline CDR1 SGHDN, CDR2 FVKESK. The CDR3 has 15 residues. With 3 bases clipped from V and 0 bases from J, the junction kept 3 bases outside the gene matches. Here the CDR3 reads CASSQKGQSTDTQYF. The CDR3, as DNA: TGTGCCAGCAGCCAGAAGGGACAGAGCACAGATACGCAGTATTTT.

The chain joins TRBV28 to TRBJ2-1; 8 bases match TRBD2. V dropped 1 base and J dropped 8; count of bases not matched to a gene: 7. The length of the CDR3 is 15 residues. In germline, CDR1 is MDHEN, CDR2 SYDVKM. This chain's CDR3 is CASSLLTGGLDEQFF. CDR3 bases: TGTGCCAGCAGTTTATTAACGGGGGGGTTGGATGAGCAGTTCTTC.

V is TRBV7-2 and J is TRBJ1-1; D is ambiguous. The germline CDR1 and CDR2 sequences are SGHTA and FQGNSA. V was trimmed by 1 base and J by 1 base, leaving 10 bases between them. This CDR3 contains 15 residues. The CDR3 DNA sequence: TGTGCCAGCAGCTTAGGGGTGGCGGGGAACACTGAAGCTTTCTTT. The encoded protein is CASSLGVAGNTEAFF.

The rearrangement joins TRBV6-2 or TRBV6-3 to TRBJ2-7, with 8 bases aligning to TRBD1. CDR1 and CDR2 (germline): MNHEY, SVGEGT. This CDR3 comprises 14 residues. V gave up 2 bases and J gave up 6 bases; unmatched junction bases: 6. In DNA, the CDR3 is TGTGCCAGCAGTTACCTGGACAGGGTAGGCGAGCAGTACTTC. Translating gives CASSYLDRVGEQYF.

This chain uses TRBV6-1 with TRBJ2-3; TRBD2 matches 7 bases. The V and J ends lost 2 bases and 0 bases, in that order; junction bases with no gene match: 2. The CDR3 contains 15 residues. CDR1 and CDR2 (germline): MNHNS, SASEGT. The CDR3 DNA sequence: TGTGCCAGCAGTGAATCGCGGGGGAGCACAGATACGCAGTATTTT. Translated, it gives CASSESRGSTDTQYF.

This clone was seen a few times. The V and J genes are TRBV19 and TRBJ1-5, with 10 nucleotides matching TRBD1. The CDR3 is 13 amino acids. V was pared by 5 bases and J by 8 bases, with 3 bases of the junction left unmatched. Germline CDR1 is LNHDA and CDR2 is SQIVND (reference sequence). This CDR3 reads CASSETGGEPQHF. CDR3 nucleotide sequence: TGTGCCAGTAGTGAGACAGGGGGCGAGCCCCAGCATTTT.

The chain is built from TRBV6-2 or TRBV6-3 and TRBJ2-5; possibly TRBD2 for D (6 bases). The ends were cut back, 0 bases at V and 4 bases at J, with 12 bases in the middle. CDR1 and CDR2 from the germline V gene are MNHEY and SVGEGT. This CDR3 is built from 15 residues. Here the CDR3 reads CASSYSLGGRETQYF. CDR3 coding DNA: TGTGCCAGCAGTTACTCCTTGGGGGGAAGAGAGACCCAGTACTTC.

The chain joins TRBV7-2 to TRBJ2-1; no clear D. Trimming removed 1 base from V and 7 bases from J, with 11 bases in between. Germline V lookup: CDR1 SGHTA, CDR2 FQGNSA. This CDR3 comprises 14 residues. Written as DNA, the CDR3 is TGTGCCAGCAGCTTAGATTTTTCGGTTAATGAGCAGTTCTTC. As protein: CASSLDFSVNEQFF.

The chain recombines TRBV3-1 (or the pseudogene TRBV3-2) with TRBJ2-6, with D perhaps TRBD1 (5 bases). V lost 4 bases and J 7 bases, leaving 17 bases between the germline ends. The germline gives CDR1 LGHDT, CDR2 YNNKEL (reference sequence). The CDR3 loop spans 16 amino acids. The CDR3 loop reads CASSLRAGMIANVLTF. Here the CDR3 DNA reads TGTGCCAGCAGCCTACGCGCAGGGATGATCGCCAACGTCCTGACTTTC.

This clone was detected once. V gene TRBV5-4 combines with J gene TRBJ2-1; 9 nucleotides line up with TRBD2. After removal of 4 bases from V and 2 bases from J, the junction contained 4 bases not matched to a gene. Germline CDR1 and CDR2: SGHNT and YYREEE (reference sequence). This CDR3 region has 15 residues. The CDR3 DNA is TGTGCCAGCAGCACCGCTAGCGGGGCCTACAATGAGCAGTTCTTC. Translation: CASSTASGAYNEQFF. Full variable domain (remainder filled in from reference TRBV5-4 and TRBJ2-1): ETGVTQSPTHLIKTRGQQVTLRCSSQSGHNTVSWYQQALGQGPQFIFQYYREEENGRGNFPPRFSGLQFPNYSSELNVNALELDDSALYLCASSTASGAYNEQFFGPGTRLTVL.

This clone was counted only a few times. This chain connects TRBV27 to TRBJ2-3; TRBD1 agrees at 10 bases. CDR3 length equals 12 residues. CDR1 and CDR2 (germline): MNHEY, SMNVEV (reference sequence). After removal of 2 bases from V and 13 bases from J, the junction contained 3 bases not matched to a gene. CDR3 residues: CASSLQGQGKYF. For the CDR3, the DNA is TGTGCCAGCAGTTTACAGGGACAGGGGAAGTATTTT.

The chain joins TRBV28 to TRBJ2-7; D gene uncertain. The ends were cut back, 6 bases at V and 5 bases at J, with 17 bases in the middle. The CDR3 is made up of 14 amino acids. Looked up from germline, CDR1 is MDHEN and CDR2 is SYDVKM. CDR3 in amino acids: CASRKRDLVNEQYF. The DNA for the CDR3 is TGTGCCAGCAGGAAGAGAGACTTGGTTAACGAGCAGTACTTC.

The chain combines TRBV6-1 with TRBJ2-5; TRBD1 matches at 8 bases. The J segment lost 4 bases and the V segment lost 3 bases, leaving 4 bases of the junction unmatched. Germline values: CDR1 MNHNS, CDR2 SASEGT. This CDR3 contains 14 residues. The DNA of the CDR3 is TGTGCCAGCAGTGAGGACAGGGCTGGAGAGACCCAGTACTTC. It encodes CASSEDRAGETQYF.